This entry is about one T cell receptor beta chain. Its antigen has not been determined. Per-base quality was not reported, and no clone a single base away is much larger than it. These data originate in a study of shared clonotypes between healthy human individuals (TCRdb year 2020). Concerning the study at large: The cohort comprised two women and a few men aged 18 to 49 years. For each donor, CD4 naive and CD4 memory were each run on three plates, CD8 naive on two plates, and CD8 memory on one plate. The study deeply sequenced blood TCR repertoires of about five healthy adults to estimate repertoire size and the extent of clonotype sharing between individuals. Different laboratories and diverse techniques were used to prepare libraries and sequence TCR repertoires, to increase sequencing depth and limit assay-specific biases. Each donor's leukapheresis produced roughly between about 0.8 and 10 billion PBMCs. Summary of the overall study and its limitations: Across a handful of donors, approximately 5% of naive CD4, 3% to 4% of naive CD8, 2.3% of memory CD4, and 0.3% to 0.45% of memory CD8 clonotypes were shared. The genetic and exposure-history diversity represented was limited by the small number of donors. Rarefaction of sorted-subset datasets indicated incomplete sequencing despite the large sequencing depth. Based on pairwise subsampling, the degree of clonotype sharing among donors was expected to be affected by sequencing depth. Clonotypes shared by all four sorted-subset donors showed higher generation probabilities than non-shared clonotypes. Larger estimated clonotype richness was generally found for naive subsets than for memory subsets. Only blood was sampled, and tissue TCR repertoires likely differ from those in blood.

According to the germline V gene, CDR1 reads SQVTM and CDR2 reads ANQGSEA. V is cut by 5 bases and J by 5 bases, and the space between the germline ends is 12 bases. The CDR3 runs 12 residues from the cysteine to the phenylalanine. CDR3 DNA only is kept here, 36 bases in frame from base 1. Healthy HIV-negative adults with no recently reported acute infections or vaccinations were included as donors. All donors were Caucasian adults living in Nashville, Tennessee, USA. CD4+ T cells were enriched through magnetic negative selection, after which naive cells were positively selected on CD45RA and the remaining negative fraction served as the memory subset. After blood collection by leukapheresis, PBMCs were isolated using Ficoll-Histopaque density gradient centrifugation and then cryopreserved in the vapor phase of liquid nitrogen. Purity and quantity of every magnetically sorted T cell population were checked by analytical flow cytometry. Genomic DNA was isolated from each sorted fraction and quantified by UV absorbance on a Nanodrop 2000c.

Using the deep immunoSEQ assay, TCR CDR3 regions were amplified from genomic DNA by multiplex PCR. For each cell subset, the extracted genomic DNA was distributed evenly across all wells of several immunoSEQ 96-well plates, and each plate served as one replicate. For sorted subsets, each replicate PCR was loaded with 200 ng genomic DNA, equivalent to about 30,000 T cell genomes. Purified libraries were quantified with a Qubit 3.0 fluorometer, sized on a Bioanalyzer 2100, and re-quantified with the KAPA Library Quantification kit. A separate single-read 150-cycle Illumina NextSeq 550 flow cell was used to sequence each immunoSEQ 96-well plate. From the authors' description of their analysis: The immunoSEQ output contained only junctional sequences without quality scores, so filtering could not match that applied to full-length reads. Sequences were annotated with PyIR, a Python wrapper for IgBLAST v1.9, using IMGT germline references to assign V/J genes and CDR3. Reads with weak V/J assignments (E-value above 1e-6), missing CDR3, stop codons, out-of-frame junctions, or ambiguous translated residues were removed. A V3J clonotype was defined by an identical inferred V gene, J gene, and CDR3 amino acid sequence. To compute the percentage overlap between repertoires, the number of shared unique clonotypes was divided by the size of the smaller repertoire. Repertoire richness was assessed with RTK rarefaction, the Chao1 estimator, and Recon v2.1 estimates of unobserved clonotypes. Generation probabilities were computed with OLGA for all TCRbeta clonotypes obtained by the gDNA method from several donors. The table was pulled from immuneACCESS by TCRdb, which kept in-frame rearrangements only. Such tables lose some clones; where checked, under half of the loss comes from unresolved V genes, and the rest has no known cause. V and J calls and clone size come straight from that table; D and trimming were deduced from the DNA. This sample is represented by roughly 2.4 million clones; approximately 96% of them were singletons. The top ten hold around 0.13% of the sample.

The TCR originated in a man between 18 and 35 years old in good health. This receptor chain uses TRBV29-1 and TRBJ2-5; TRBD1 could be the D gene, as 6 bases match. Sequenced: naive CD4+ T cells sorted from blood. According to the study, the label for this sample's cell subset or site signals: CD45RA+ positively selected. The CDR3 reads CSVHRAQETQYF. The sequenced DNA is TGCAGCGTTCACAGGGCGCAGGAGACCCAGTACTTC.